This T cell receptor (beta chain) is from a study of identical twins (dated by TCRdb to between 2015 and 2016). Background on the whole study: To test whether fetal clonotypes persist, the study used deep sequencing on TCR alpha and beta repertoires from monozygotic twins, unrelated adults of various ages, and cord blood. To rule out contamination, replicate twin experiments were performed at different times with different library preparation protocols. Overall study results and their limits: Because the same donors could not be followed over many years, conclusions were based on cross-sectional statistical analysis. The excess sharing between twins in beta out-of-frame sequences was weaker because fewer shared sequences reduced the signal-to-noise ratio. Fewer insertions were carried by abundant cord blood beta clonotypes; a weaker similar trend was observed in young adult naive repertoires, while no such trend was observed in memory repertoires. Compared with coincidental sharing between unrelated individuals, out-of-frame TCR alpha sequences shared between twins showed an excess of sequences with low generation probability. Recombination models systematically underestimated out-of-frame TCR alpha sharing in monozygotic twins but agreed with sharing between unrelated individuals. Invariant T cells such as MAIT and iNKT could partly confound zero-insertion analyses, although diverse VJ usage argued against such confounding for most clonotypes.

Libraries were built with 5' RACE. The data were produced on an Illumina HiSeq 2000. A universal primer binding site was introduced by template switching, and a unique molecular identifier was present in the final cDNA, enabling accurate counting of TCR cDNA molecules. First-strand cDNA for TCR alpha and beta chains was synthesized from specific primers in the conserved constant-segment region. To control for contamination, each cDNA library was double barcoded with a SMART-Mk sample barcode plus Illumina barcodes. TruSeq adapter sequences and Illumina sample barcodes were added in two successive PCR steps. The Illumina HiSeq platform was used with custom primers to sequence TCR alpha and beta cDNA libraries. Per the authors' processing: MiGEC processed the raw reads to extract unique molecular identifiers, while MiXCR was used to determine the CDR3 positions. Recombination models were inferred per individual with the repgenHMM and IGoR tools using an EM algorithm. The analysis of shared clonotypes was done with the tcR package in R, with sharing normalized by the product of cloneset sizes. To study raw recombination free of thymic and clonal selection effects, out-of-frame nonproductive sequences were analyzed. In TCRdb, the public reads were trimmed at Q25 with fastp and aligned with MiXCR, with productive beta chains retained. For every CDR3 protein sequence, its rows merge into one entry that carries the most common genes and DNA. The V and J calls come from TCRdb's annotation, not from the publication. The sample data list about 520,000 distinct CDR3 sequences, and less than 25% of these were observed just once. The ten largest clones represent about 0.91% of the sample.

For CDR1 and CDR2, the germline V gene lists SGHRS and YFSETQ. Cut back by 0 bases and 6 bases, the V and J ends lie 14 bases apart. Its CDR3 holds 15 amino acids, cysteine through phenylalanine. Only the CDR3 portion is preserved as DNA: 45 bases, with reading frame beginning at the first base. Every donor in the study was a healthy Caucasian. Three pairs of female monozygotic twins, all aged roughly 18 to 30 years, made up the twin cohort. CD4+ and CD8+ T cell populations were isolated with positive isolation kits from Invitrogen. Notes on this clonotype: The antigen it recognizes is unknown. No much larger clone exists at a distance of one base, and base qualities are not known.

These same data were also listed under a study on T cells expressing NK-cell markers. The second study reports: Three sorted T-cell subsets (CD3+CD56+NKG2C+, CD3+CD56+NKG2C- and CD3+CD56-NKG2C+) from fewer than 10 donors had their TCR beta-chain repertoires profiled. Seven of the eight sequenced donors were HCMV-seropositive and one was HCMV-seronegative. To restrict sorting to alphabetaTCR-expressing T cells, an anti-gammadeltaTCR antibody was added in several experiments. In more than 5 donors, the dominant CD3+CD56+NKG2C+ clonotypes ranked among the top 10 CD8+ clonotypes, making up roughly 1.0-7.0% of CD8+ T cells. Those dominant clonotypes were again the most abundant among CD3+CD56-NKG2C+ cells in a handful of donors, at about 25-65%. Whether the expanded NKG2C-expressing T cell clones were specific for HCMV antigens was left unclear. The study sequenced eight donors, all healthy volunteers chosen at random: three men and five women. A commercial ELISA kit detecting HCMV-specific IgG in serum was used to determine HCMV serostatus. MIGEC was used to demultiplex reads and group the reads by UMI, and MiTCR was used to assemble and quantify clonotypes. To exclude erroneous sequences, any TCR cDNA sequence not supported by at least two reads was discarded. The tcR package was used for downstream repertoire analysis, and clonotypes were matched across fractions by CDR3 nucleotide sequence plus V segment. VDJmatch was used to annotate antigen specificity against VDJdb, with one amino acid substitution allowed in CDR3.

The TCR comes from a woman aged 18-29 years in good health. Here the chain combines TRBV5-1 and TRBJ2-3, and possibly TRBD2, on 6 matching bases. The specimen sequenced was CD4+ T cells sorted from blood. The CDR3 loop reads CASSLESAGGDTQYF. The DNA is TGCGCCAGCAGCTTGGAATCGGCAGGAGGGGATACGCAGTATTTT.